This T cell receptor beta chain comes out of a study of somatic mutations in T cells in chronic GVHD (dated by TCRdb to about 2020). Sorting staining used anti-CD3, anti-CD4, anti-CD8 and a Vbeta20 antibody from the IOTest Beta Mark kit on a FACSAria III, with purity above 98%. Peripheral blood was collected in sodium heparin tubes and mononuclear cells were isolated by Ficoll-Paque PLUS density gradient centrifugation. CD4+ Vbeta20+, CD4+ Vbeta20-, and CD8+ T cell fractions were FACS-sorted before TCRbeta deep sequencing. Concerning this clone: Its antigen remains unidentified. No clone much larger than this one lies a single base away; base qualities are absent. The sample carries other DNA sequences with the same CDR3.

The junction carries 15 bases between V and J, which are trimmed by 8 bases and 8 bases respectively. Reading from cysteine to phenylalanine, the CDR3 counts 12 amino acids. Left in the record is the CDR3 DNA by itself, 36 bases read in frame from the first base. The CDR1 and CDR2 encoded by the germline V gene (reference sequence) are MNHNY and SVGAGI. Genomic DNA was isolated and then used for TCRbeta deep sequencing. The immunoSEQ assay, provided as a commercial service, was used for both TCRbeta CDR3 sequencing and the initial data processing. As for the original processing: Reads were demultiplexed, adapter and primer sequences were trimmed, similar clones were merged through frequency-ratio clustering, and V, D, J genes were annotated using IMGT. TCRdb's version of the immuneACCESS table is confined to in-frame rearrangements and falls short of the full clone set. An unresolved V gene accounts for under half of the shortfall where checked; the remainder is of unknown origin. The DNA was the basis for D and trimming; V, J and clone size are from that table. The sample includes about 14,000 clones, with 78% observed a single time. Of the sample, 32% falls within the top ten clones.

The specimen was Vbeta20-negative CD4+ T cells from blood. Per the publication, the cell subset or site label means: CD4+ T cells sorted as TCR Vbeta20 negative by flow cytometry. The V gene is TRBV6-6 and the J gene is TRBJ1-2, with TRBD1 tentatively as D gene (6 bases match). This sequence was found in a male patient aged 45-59 years with chronic graft-versus-host disease. Following a transplant, some T lymphocytes may have been derived from the graft donor. For the CDR3, the sequence is CASRWGQEGYTF. The DNA sequence is TGTGCCAGCCGTTGGGGGCAAGAGGGCTACACCTTC.